The 5 T cell receptor beta chains presented below share a single source sample, sequenced in a study of tumor-infiltrating lymphocytes in glioblastoma multiforme. TCR beta libraries were built from RNA through three nested multiplex PCR rounds using modified ARM-PCR. TCRdb passed the multiplex PCR reads through MiXCR, listing each CDR3 protein once. The sample includes about 9,000 distinct CDR3 sequences, about 80% seen only once; the top ten take about 70%. Specimen: brain tumor tissue. These receptors were collected from a male donor with glioblastoma.

A word on this clonotype: The junction departs from germline at one end; a sequencing error may be responsible. V and J are TRBV12-3 or TRBV12-4 and TRBJ2-7; TRBD1 agrees at 8 bases. The CDR3 loop spans 16 amino acids. The CDR3 reads CAGRHGQGMGFYEQYF. The CDR3 DNA reads as TGTGCCGGCAGACACGGACAGGGAATGGGGTTTTACGAGCAGTACTTC.

The rearrangement links TRBV20-1 to TRBJ2-7; 7 bases are shared with TRBD1. Germline CDR1 reads DFQATT; CDR2 reads SNEGSKA (reference sequence). V lost 3 bases, J lost 2 bases, and 4 bases stayed unmatched. CDR3 length: 13 residues. CDR3 region: CSASGTVPYEQYF. CDR3 DNA: TGCAGTGCTAGTGGGACAGTACCCTACGAGCAGTACTTC.

CDR3: CSVEGLPGRTYEQYF. CDR3 nucleotide sequence: TGCAGCGTTGAAGGTTTGCCAGGGAGGACCTACGAGCAGTACTTC. This chain links TRBV29-1 with TRBJ2-7; a possible D gene is TRBD2 (6 bases). V was cut by 1 base and J by 2 bases, with 15 bases left in between. CDR1 is SQVTM and CDR2 is ANQGSEA in the germline V gene. The CDR3 is 15 amino acids.

The chain joins TRBV6-5 to TRBJ2-7; D gene unclear. CDR1 MNHEY and CDR2 SVGAGI come from the germline V gene. The germline V and J ends were trimmed by 8 bases and 4 bases, with 6 bases remaining between them. The CDR3 runs 10 residues. The DNA for the CDR3 is TGTGCCAGCCGAAGTTACGAGCAGTACGTC. Amino acid sequence: CASRSYEQYV.

In regard to this clonotype: Its ends do not fully match the called genes, so a read error is possible. The chain has TRBV11-2 and TRBJ2-5; D tentatively fits TRBD1 or TRBD2 (5 bases each). This CDR3 contains 15 residues. The germline CDR1 and CDR2 sequences are SGHAT and FQNNGV. The CDR3 nucleotides are TGTGCCAACAGCTTTAGTGGGACCGGCAAAGGAACCCAGTACTTC. Protein sequence: CANSFSGTGKGTQYF.